This T cell receptor beta chain was profiled in a study of T cell responses to AZD1222 COVID-19 vaccine. Only in-frame clones appear in the TCRdb table, and some are missing; sequencing was by immunoSEQ multiplex PCR. The sample has more than 100,000 clones; around nine tenths are singletons. Comment on this clone: Antigen specificity is unknown.

The study, taken as a whole, reports: White British ancestry dominated among donors, who included more females, and clonal diversity was possibly underestimated.

The input for sequencing was peripheral blood, taken on day 0 of AZD1222 vaccination. The clonotype comes from an adult in good health.

CDR3 DNA sequence: TGTGCCAGCAGTCAATCGAATGATGCCGGCTACACCTTC. Its translation: CASSQSNDAGYTF. The V gene is TRBV6-5, the J gene TRBJ1-2; D gene uncertain. V shed 5 bases and J shed 8 bases, with 15 bases lying between them. This CDR3 is 13 amino acids long. CDR1 is MNHEY and CDR2 is SVGAGI in the germline V gene.